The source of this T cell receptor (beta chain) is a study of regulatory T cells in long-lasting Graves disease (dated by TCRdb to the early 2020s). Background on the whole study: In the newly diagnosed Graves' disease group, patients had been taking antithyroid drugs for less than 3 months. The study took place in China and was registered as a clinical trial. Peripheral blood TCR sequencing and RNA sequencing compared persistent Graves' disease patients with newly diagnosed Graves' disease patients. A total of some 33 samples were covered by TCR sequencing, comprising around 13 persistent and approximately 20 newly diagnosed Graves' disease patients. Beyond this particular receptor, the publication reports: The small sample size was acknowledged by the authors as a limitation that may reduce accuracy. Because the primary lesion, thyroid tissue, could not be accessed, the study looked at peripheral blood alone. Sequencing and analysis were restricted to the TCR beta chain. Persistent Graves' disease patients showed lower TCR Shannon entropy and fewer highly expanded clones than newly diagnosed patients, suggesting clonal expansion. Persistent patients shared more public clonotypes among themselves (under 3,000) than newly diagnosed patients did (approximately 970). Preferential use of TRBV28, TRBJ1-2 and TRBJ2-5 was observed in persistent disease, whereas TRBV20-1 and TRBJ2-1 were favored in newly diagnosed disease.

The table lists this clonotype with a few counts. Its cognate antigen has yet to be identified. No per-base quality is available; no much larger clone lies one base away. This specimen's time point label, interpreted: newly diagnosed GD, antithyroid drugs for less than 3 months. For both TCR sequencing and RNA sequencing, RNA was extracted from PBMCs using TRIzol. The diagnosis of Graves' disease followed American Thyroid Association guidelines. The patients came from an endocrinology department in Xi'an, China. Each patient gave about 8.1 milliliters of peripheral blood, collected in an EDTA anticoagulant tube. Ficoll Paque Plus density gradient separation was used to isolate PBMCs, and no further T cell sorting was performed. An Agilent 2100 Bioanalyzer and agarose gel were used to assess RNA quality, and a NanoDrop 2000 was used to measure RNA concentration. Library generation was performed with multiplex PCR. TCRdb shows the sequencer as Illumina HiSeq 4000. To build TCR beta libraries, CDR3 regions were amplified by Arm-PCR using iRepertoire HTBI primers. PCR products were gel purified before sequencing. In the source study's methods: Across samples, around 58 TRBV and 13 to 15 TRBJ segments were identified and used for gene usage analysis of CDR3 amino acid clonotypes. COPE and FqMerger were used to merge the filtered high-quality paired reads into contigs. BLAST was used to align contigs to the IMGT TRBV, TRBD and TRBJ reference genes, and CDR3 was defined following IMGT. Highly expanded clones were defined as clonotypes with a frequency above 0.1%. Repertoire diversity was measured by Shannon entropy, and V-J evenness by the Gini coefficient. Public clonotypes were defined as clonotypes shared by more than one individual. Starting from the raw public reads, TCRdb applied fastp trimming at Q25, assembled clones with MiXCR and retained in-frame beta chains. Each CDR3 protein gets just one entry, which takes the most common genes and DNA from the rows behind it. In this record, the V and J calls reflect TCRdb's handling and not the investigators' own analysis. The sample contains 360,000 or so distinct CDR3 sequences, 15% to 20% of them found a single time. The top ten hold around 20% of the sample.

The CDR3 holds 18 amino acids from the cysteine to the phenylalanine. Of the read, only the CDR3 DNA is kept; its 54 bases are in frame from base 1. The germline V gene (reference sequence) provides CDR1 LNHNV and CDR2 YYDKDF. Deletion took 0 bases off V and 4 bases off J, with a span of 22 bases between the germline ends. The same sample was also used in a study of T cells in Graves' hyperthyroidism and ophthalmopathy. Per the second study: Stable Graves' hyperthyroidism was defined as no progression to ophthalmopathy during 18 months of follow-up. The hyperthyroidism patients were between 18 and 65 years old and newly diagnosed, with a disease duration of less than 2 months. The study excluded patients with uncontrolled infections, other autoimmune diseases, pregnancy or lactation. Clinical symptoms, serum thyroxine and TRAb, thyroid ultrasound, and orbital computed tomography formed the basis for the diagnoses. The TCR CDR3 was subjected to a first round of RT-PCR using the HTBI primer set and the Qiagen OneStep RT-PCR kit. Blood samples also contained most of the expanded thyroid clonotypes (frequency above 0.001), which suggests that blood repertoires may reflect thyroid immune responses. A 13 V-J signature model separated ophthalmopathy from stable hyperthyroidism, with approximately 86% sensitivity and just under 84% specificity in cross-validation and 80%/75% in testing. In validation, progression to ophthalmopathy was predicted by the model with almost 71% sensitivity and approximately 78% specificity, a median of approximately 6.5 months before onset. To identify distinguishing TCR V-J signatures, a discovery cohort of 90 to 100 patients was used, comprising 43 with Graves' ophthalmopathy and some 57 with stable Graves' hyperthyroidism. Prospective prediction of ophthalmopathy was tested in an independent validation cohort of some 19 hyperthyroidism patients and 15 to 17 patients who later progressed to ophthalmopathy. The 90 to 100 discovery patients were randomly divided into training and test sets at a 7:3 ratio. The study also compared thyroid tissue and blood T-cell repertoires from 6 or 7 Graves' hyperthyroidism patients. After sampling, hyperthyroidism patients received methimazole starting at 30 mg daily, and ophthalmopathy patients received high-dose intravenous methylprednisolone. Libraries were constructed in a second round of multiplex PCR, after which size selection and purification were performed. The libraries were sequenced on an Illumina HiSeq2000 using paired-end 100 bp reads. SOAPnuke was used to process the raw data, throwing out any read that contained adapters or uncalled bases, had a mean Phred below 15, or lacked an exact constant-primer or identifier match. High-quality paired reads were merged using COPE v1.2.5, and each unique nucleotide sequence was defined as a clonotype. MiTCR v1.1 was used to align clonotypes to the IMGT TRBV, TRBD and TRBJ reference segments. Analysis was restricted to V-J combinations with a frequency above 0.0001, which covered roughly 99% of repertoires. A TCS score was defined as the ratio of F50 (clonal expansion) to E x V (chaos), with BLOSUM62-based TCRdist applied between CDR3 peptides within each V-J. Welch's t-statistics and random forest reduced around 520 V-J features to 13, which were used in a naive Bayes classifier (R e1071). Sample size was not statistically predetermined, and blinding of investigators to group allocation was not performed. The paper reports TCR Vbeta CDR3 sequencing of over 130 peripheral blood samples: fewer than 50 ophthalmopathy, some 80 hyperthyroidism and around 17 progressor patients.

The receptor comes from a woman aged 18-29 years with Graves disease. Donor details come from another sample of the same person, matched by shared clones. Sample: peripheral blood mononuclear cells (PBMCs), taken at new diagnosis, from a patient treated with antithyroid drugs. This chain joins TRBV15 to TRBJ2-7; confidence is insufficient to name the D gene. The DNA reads TGTGCCACCAGCAGAGATGCGGACGTAGAGTACGCCTTTTACGAGCAGTACTTC. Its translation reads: CATSRDADVEYAFYEQYF. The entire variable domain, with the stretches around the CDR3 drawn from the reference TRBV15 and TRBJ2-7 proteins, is DAMVIQNPRYQVTQFGKPVTLSCSQTLNHNVMYWYQQKSSQAPKLLFHYYDKDFNNEADTPDNFQSRRPNTSFCFLDIRSPGLGDTAMYLCATSRDADVEYAFYEQYFGPGTRLTVT.